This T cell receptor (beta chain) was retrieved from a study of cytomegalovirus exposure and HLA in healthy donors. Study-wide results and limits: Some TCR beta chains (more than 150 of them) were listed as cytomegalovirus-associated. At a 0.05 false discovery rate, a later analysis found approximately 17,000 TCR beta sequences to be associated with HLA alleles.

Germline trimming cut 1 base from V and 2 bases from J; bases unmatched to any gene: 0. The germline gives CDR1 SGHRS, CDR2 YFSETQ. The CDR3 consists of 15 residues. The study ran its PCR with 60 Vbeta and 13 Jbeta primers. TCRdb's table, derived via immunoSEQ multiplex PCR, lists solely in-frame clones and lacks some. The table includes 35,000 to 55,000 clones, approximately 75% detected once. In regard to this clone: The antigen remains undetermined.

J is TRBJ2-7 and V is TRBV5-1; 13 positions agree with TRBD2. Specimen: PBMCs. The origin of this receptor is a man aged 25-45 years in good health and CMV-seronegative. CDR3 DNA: TGCGCCAGCAGCTTGACTAGCGGGAGGGCCTACGAGCAGTACTTC. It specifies CASSLTSGRAYEQYF.